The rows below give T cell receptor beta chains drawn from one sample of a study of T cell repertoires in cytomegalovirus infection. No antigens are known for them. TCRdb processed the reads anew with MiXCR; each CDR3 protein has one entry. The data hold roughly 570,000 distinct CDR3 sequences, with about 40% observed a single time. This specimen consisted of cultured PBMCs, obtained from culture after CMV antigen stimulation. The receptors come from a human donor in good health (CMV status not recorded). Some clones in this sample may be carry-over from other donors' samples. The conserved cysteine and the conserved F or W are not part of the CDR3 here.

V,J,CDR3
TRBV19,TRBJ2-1,ASSIGTSGYNEQF
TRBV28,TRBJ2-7,ATHRTDSYEQY
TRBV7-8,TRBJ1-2,ASSHAGTARHGYT
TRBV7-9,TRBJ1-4,ASSLARGRFREELF
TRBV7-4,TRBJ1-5,ASSFSGRMNQPQH
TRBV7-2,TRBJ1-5,ASSLVGRINQPQH
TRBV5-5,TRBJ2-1,ASSLEGKSYNEQF
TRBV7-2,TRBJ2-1,ASSFAIDEQF
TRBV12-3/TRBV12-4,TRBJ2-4,ASSLDGPNIQY
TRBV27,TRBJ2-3,ASSGPWVTDTQY
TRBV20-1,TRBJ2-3,SSSGDGDTQY
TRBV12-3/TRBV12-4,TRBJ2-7,ASSPLGGWEQY
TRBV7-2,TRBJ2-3,ASRAIDTQY
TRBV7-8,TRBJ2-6,ASSLGYFGDSGANVLT
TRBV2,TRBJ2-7,ASSEGLGGGYEQY
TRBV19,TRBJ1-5,ASSSLDSFNQPQH
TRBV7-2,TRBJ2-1,ASTRGAVEQF
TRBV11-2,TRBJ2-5,ASSLVDWLSGTQY
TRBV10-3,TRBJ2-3,ATRGQVDSLDTQY
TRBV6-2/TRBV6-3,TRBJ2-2,ASGKGALLNTGELF
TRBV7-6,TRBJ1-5,ASSPTGRGPEQPQH
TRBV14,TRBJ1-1,ASSQATYTEAF
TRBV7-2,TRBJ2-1,ASSFGSGSYNEQF
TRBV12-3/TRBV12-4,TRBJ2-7,ASSFTGPRQY
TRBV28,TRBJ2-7,ASSLRGRGLYEQY
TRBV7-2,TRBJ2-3,ASSRWQRGGGTQY
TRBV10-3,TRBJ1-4,AISEPQTRKLF
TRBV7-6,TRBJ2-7,AGRTGVGHEQY
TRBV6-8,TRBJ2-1,ASSYYMRGAINEQF
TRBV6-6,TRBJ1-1,ASRAGVGTEAF
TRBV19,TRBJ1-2,ASSSQTAVGGYT
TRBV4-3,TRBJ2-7,ASSPNGIGPYEQY
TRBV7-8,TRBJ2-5,ASSTSRTVQETQY
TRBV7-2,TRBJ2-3,ASSPTGGLDTQY
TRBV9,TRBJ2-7,ASSSRGVSISEQY
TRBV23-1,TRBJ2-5,ASSLRGGTVEETQY
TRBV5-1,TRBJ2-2,ASSPQGYGTGELF
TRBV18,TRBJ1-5,ASSTDGNQPQH
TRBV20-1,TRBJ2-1,SATRTSGSYNEQF
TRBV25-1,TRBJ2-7,ASEPGWTETYEQY
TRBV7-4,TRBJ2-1,ASSPTRHYNEQF
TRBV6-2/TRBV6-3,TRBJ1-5,ASSNSWTAGNQPQH
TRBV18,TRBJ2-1,ASSPGASYNEQF
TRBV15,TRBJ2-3,ATSSSWGGSTDTQY
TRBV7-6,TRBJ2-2,ASSPRDSHTGELF
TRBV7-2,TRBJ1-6,ASSLAGGTFSSYNSPLH
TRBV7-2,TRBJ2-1,ASSPRPSRDYNEQF
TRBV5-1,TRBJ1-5,ASSPSWGSNQPQH
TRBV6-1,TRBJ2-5,ASSELVLAGGPETQY
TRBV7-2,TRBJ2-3,ASSSSGLDTQY
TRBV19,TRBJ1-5,ASSIRGLRRSNQPQH